The entry below gives a single T cell receptor (beta chain) sequence along with its context. The sample comes from a study of T-cell memory formation after mild COVID-19. Germline values: CDR1 LGHDT, CDR2 YNNKEL (reference sequence). This CDR3 has 14 amino acids. The ends were cut back, 2 bases at V and 4 bases at J, with 9 bases in the middle. TCRdb re-called the 5' RACE reads with MiXCR, one entry per CDR3 protein. The profile shows approximately 400,000 distinct CDR3 sequences, approximately 25% of them singletons. The chain couples TRBV3-1 to TRBJ1-3; D possibly corresponds to TRBD1 (5 bases). The specimen sequenced was PBMCs or a T cell subset sorted from them (not recorded which). The TCR was taken from an adult woman who had mild COVID-19 (a few samples of this study predate the infection). Cell type and time point are not known. The CDR3 nucleotides are TGTGCCAGCAGCCAAACCTGGGGGGGAAACACCATATATTTT. Translation: CASSQTWGGNTIYF.